Each of the 25 T cell receptor beta chains below was sequenced from the same sample in a study of PD-L1 blockade in urothelial cancer. TCRdb's copy holds only in-frame clones and misses some; the assay was immunoSEQ multiplex PCR. This table holds approximately 46,000 clones, more than 65% found once. The material was PBMCs, obtained around atezolizumab (anti-PD-L1) treatment. The receptors here all came from a man in his 70s with urothelial cancer.

The chain combines TRBV25-1 with TRBJ1-4, with 8 bases fitting TRBD1. This CDR3 region has 15 residues. Trimming took 5 bases from V and 6 from J; bases not matched to a gene: 8. Germline assignment: CDR1 MGHDK and CDR2 SYGVNS. This CDR3 is CASSTSQGGDEKLFF. The CDR3 DNA reads TGTGCCAGCAGTACCTCACAGGGGGGGGATGAAAAACTGTTTTTT. Looking up the rest from reference TRBV25-1 and TRBJ1-4 gives the full variable domain: EADIYQTPRYLVIGTGKKITLECSQTMGHDKMYWYQQDPGMELHLIHYSYGVNSTEKGDLSSESTVSRIRTEHFPLTLESARPSHTSQYLCASSTSQGGDEKLFFGSGTQLSVL.

The chain uses TRBV11-3 and TRBJ1-4; D is perhaps TRBD1 (6 bases). V was clipped by 0 bases and J by 5 bases, with 13 bases between them. In germline, CDR1 is SGHNT, CDR2 YENEEA. CDR3 size: 16 residues. The CDR3 DNA reads TGTGCCAGCAGCTTAGACCCACACAGGGAGAATGAAAAACTGTTTTTT. Translated: CASSLDPHRENEKLFF.

J is TRBJ2-7 and V is TRBV7-9; D may be TRBD1 (5 bases). The CDR3 spans 15 residues. Trimming shortened V by 1 base and J by 2 bases, and 12 bases separated the two germline ends. Germline V CDR1 and CDR2: SEHNR, FQNEAQ (reference sequence). CDR3 amino acids: CASSLGLQGTYEQYF. The CDR3 DNA follows: TGTGCCAGCAGCTTAGGGCTCCAGGGAACCTACGAGCAGTACTTC.

The V gene is TRBV11-2, the J gene TRBJ1-3; D is perhaps TRBD1 (5 bases). Per germline, CDR1 SGHAT and CDR2 FQNNGV. CDR3 length: 15 residues. The V end lost 1 base, the J end lost 7 bases, and 14 bases lay between the germline ends. CDR3 residues: CASSLVGGVSNTIYF. CDR3 sequence (DNA): TGTGCCAGCAGCTTAGTAGGAGGGGTTAGCAACACCATATATTTT.

The J gene is TRBJ1-3, the V gene TRBV19, with a possible D match to TRBD1 (6 bases). The germline V gene encodes CDR1 LNHDA and CDR2 SQIVND (reference sequence). The CDR3 covers 16 residues. With 3 bases removed from V and 4 bases from J, the gap between germline ends came to 16 bases. CDR3: CASSIRGGQLGNTIYF. CDR3 nucleotides: TGTGCCAGTAGTATTCGCGGTGGACAGCTCGGAAACACCATATATTTT.

V gene TRBV10-2 combines with J gene TRBJ1-2, with D perhaps TRBD1 (5 bases). V shed 0 bases and J shed 5 bases, with 10 bases lying between them. This CDR3 contains 14 residues. Germline CDR1 WSHSY, CDR2 SAAADI. The CDR3 region has the DNA TGCGCCAGCAGTGAGTCCGGAAGGGGTTATGGCTACACCTTC. Its translation is CASSESGRGYGYTF.

The chain uses TRBV7-3 and TRBJ2-5; TRBD1 agrees at 9 bases. J was trimmed by 5 bases and V by 5 bases; bases with no gene match: 9. Germline V gene data show CDR1 as SGHTA and CDR2 as FQGTGA. The CDR3 is 15 residues long. CDR3: CASSIGTGLGETQYF. The CDR3 coding sequence is TGTGCCAGCAGCATCGGGACAGGGCTCGGGGAGACCCAGTACTTC.

This clone occurred a few times. The chain couples TRBV7-2 to TRBJ2-2; D is ambiguous. Per germline, CDR1 SGHTA and CDR2 FQGNSA. The V and J ends lost 3 bases and 3 bases respectively, with 8 bases between them. CDR3 length: 14 residues. The CDR3 loop reads CASSLVVDTGELFF. For the CDR3, the DNA is TGTGCCAGCAGCTTGGTCGTAGACACCGGGGAGCTGTTTTTT. Full variable domain (outside the CDR3, taken from reference TRBV7-2 and TRBJ2-2): GAGVSQSPSNKVTEKGKDVELRCDPISGHTALYWYRQSLGQGLEFLIYFQGNSAPDKSGLPSDRFSAERTGGSVSTLTIQRTQQEDSAVYLCASSLVVDTGELFFGEGSRLTVL.

V is TRBV28 and J is TRBJ2-3, with 9 nucleotides matching TRBD2. The CDR3 length is 15 residues. In germline, CDR1 is MDHEN, CDR2 SYDVKM. After removal of 2 bases from V and 4 bases from J, the junction contained 4 bases not matched to a gene. The CDR3 spells CASSLAGGKADTQYF. The CDR3 nucleotides read TGTGCCAGCAGTTTAGCGGGAGGGAAGGCAGATACGCAGTATTTT.

This clone was seen only once. The chain uses TRBV19 and TRBJ2-5; tentative D call: TRBD2 (5 bases). Germline V gene lookup returns CDR1 LNHDA and CDR2 SQIVND (reference sequence). V lost 4 bases and J lost 3, with 9 bases in between. The CDR3 consists of 13 residues. CDR3 nucleotide sequence: TGTGCCAGTAGTACGGACGGGGAAGAGACCCAGTACTTC. Translating gives CASSTDGEETQYF. Full variable domain (rest looked up from reference TRBV19 and TRBJ2-5): DGGITQSPKYLFRKEGQNVTLSCEQNLNHDAMYWYRQDPGQGLRLIYYSQIVNDFQKGDIAEGYSVSREKKESFPLTVTSAQKNPTAFYLCASSTDGEETQYFGPGTRLLVL.

The gene calls are TRBV6-5 and TRBJ2-2, with no clear D. Germline V lookup: CDR1 MNHEY, CDR2 SVGAGI. Trimming removed 1 base from V and 0 bases from J, with 9 bases in between. The CDR3 covers 16 residues. This CDR3 reads CASSYYGGANTGELFF. The CDR3 DNA reads as TGTGCCAGCAGTTACTACGGCGGAGCGAACACCGGGGAGCTGTTTTTT.

V usage is TRBV5-1 and J usage is TRBJ1-3, with a weak D call TRBD1 (5 bases). The V and J ends lost 0 bases and 4 bases respectively, with 14 bases between them. This CDR3 has 16 amino acids. Germline V CDR1 and CDR2: SGHRS, YFSETQ. CDR3 sequence: CASSLVGQGTGNTIYF. DNA for the CDR3: TGCGCCAGCAGCTTGGTCGGGCAGGGTACGGGAAACACCATATATTTT.

The rearrangement uses TRBV2 and TRBJ2-5, with TRBD2 identical over 11 bases. The germline V gene has CDR1 SNHLY and CDR2 FYNNEI. The CDR3 consists of 17 residues. V was clipped by 8 bases and J by 5 bases; unmatched bases: 16. In DNA form, the CDR3 reads TGTGCCAGCGGGGGTCGGTTAGCGGGAGGGGGAGGGGAGACCCAGTACTTC. The encoded protein is CASGGRLAGGGGETQYF.

This clone was observed once. The chain has TRBV19 and TRBJ1-1; D gene unclear. This CDR3 spans 11 amino acids. Trimming left V 1 base short and J 8 bases short, with 5 bases between. In germline, CDR1 is LNHDA, CDR2 SQIVND (reference sequence). CDR3 sequence: CASSIGREAFF. The CDR3 DNA reads as TGTGCCAGTAGTATAGGCAGGGAAGCTTTCTTT. The full variable domain, its missing parts supplied by reference TRBV19 and TRBJ1-1, is DGGITQSPKYLFRKEGQNVTLSCEQNLNHDAMYWYRQDPGQGLRLIYYSQIVNDFQKGDIAEGYSVSREKKESFPLTVTSAQKNPTAFYLCASSIGREAFFGQGTRLTVV.

The genes are TRBV4-2 and TRBJ1-5; 7 bases map to TRBD1. There are 16 residues in the CDR3. Germline CDR1 reads LGHNA; CDR2 reads YNFKEQ. Germline trimming cut 2 bases from V and 2 bases from J; bases unmatched to any gene: 6. The DNA for the CDR3 is TGTGCCAGCAGCCAAATAGGGGGCGCGGGCAATCAGCCCCAGCATTTT. This encodes CASSQIGGAGNQPQHF.

This clone occurred a few times. V and J are TRBV10-3 and TRBJ2-1; 7 bases are shared with TRBD2. Unmatched junction bases numbered 4, after V lost 2 bases and J lost 3 bases. Germline CDR1 is ENHRY and CDR2 is SYGVKD. This CDR3 has 15 amino acids. CDR3 protein: CAISETSEDYNEQFF. The CDR3 nucleotides read TGTGCCATCAGTGAGACTAGCGAGGACTACAATGAGCAGTTCTTC.

This chain connects TRBV4-2 to TRBJ1-2, with D tentatively TRBD1 (5 bases). The CDR3 runs 15 residues. With 1 base removed from V and 2 bases from J, the gap between germline ends came to 11 bases. The germline gives CDR1 LGHNA, CDR2 YNFKEQ. CDR3 DNA: TGTGCCAGCAGCCAAGGGGGCGGGGGGAACTATGGCTACACCTTC. This encodes CASSQGGGGNYGYTF.

This chain connects TRBV27 to TRBJ2-6, with 9 positions matching TRBD2. There are 16 residues in the CDR3. From germline, CDR1 is MNHEY and CDR2 SMNVEV (reference sequence). V lost 5 bases, J lost 12 bases, and 14 bases stayed unmatched. CDR3 nucleotides: TGTGCCAGCAGTGAAGAGACTAGCGGAACCACCGGCGTCCTGACTTTC. Protein sequence: CASSEETSGTTGVLTF. The complete variable domain, with remaining parts taken from reference TRBV27 and TRBJ2-6, reads EAQVTQNPRYLITVTGKKLTVTCSQNMNHEYMSWYRQDPGLGLRQIYYSMNVEVTDKGDVPEGYKVSRKEKRNFPLILESPSPNQTSLYFCASSEETSGTTGVLTFGAGSRLTVL.

The chain couples TRBV5-1 to TRBJ2-2, with a possible D match to TRBD1 (6 bases). Germline CDR1 reads SGHRS; CDR2 reads YFSETQ. There are 15 residues in the CDR3. With 4 bases removed from V and 5 bases from J, the gap between germline ends came to 15 bases. CDR3 sequence: CASSPGVGTTGELFF. CDR3 coding DNA: TGCGCCAGCAGCCCAGGGGTGGGGACGACCGGGGAGCTGTTTTTT.

The chain combines TRBV6-1 with TRBJ1-4; TRBD1 aligns across 10 bases. The CDR3 spans 14 residues. The germline gives CDR1 MNHNS, CDR2 SASEGT. V shed 4 bases, J shed 7 bases, and the junction held 3 bases outside the gene matches. In DNA form, the CDR3 reads TGTGCCAGCAGTGGGGACAGGGGATCTGAAAAACTGTTTTTT. Its protein is CASSGDRGSEKLFF.

This chain joins TRBV27 and TRBJ1-1; unclear D gene. Trimming left V 2 bases short and J 6 bases short, with 10 bases between. The CDR3 loop spans 13 amino acids. Germline loops: CDR1 MNHEY, CDR2 SMNVEV (reference sequence). The CDR3 is CASSLLRESEAFF. CDR3 DNA: TGTGCCAGCAGTTTACTGAGGGAGTCTGAAGCTTTCTTT.

The rearrangement links TRBV18 to TRBJ1-1; 7 bases map to TRBD1. This CDR3 spans 14 amino acids. CDR1 and CDR2 from the germline V gene are KGHSH and LQKENI. V lost 7 bases, J lost 4 bases, and 9 bases stayed unmatched. The CDR3, as DNA: TGTGCCAGCTTAACTGACAGGGCGGGCACTGAAGCTTTCTTT. It is translated as CASLTDRAGTEAFF.

There are a few counts of this clone. This rearrangement joins TRBV28 to TRBJ2-1; 7 bases align to TRBD1. Germline lookup yields CDR1 MDHEN and CDR2 SYDVKM. The J segment lost 8 bases and the V segment lost 6 bases, leaving 13 bases of the junction unmatched. The CDR3 has 15 amino acids. The CDR3 DNA reads as TGTGCCAGCAGGGAAGGGGGCGGGCGGTCCGATGAGCAGTTCTTC. This gives the protein CASREGGGRSDEQFF. Variable domain in full (rest from reference TRBV28 and TRBJ2-1): DVKVTQSSRYLVKRTGEKVFLECVQDMDHENMFWYRQDPGLGLRLIYFSYDVKMKEKGDIPEGYSVSREKKERFSLILESASTNQTSMYLCASREGGGRSDEQFFGPGTRLTVL.

The chain employs TRBV7-3 and TRBJ2-1, with D possibly TRBD2 on 5 matching bases. V was pared by 2 bases and J by 1 base, with 6 bases between. In germline, CDR1 is SGHTA, CDR2 FQGTGA. This CDR3 is built from 14 residues. The CDR3 DNA follows: TGTGCCAGCAGCTTAGAGGGTTCCTACAATGAGCAGTTCTTC. It yields the protein CASSLEGSYNEQFF.

Of note for this clone: A junction boundary mismatches the germline segment, possibly from a read error. The rearrangement links TRBV4-3 to TRBJ2-5; D ambiguous. Germline loops: CDR1 LGHNA, CDR2 YSLEER. The CDR3 totals 13 residues. DNA for the CDR3: TGCGCCAGCAGCGAAGACCCAGTGAAGACCCAGTACTTC. Protein sequence: CASSEDPVKTQYF.